The 22 T cell receptor beta chains in this list originate from one sample, sequenced in a study of T cell responses to AZD1222 COVID-19 vaccine. Clones were read by immunoSEQ multiplex PCR, and TCRdb kept only the in-frame ones, dropping some. This table has about 72,000 clones, about 88% appearing once. This specimen was peripheral blood, taken 28 days after the second AZD1222 dose. Receptors originate from an adult who received the AZD1222 COVID-19 vaccine.

This sequence joins TRBV7-9 and TRBJ2-1; D remains unclear. The V gene's germline CDR1 is SEHNR and CDR2 FQNEAQ (reference sequence). The CDR3 has 13 amino acids. V lost 11 bases and J lost 0, with 11 bases in between. The CDR3 coding sequence is TGTGCCGGTATGTGGGGCTCCTACAATGAGCAGTTCTTC. This gives the protein CAGMWGSYNEQFF.

The chain couples TRBV27 to TRBJ1-1; the D is unclear. Germline CDR1 is MNHEY and CDR2 is SMNVEV (reference sequence). V lost 6 bases to trimming and J lost 1 base, with 9 bases between them. This CDR3 comprises 13 residues. The CDR3, as DNA: TGTGCCAGCAGGTTACTGTGGAACACTGAAGCTTTCTTT. Its translation: CASRLLWNTEAFF.

The rearrangement links TRBV11-2 to TRBJ1-1; possible D gene TRBD1, 5 bases. The germline V gene has CDR1 SGHAT and CDR2 FQNNGV. Trimming took 5 bases from V and 6 from J, leaving 13 bases between them. The length of the CDR3 is 13 residues. The CDR3 loop reads CASSTLLGAEAFF. The CDR3 DNA sequence: TGTGCCAGCAGCACCTTACTGGGGGCTGAAGCTTTCTTT.

The chain couples TRBV9 to TRBJ1-1, with a weak D call TRBD1 (5 bases). The ends were cut back, 4 bases at V and 0 bases at J, with 13 bases in the middle. The germline V gene encodes CDR1 SGDLS and CDR2 YYNGEE. This CDR3 is built from 15 residues. The CDR3 DNA sequence: TGTGCCAGCAGCTCCCGCGAAGGGGTGAACACTGAAGCTTTCTTT. Protein: CASSSREGVNTEAFF.

The chain joins TRBV3-1 (or the pseudogene TRBV3-2) to TRBJ2-1; D gene unclear. V lost 8 bases to trimming and J lost 3 bases, with 5 bases between them. This CDR3 region has 11 residues. Germline V lookup: CDR1 LGHDT, CDR2 YNNKEL (reference sequence). Here the CDR3 DNA reads TGTGCCAGCCGTCTCTACAATGAGCAGTTCTTC. Amino acids: CASRLYNEQFF.

The CDR3 DNA reads as TGTGCCAGCAGCTTGAGGGGGAATAATCAGCCCCAGCATTTT. Its protein product is CASSLRGNNQPQHF. This sequence joins TRBV5-6 and TRBJ1-5; D perhaps matches TRBD1 (6 bases). V shed 1 base and J shed 4 bases, with 9 bases lying between them. There are 14 residues in the CDR3. Per the germline V gene, CDR1 is SGHDT and CDR2 is YYEEEE.

The CDR3 DNA reads TGCGCCAGCAGTGAGTCGTGGGCCACAGATACGCAGTATTTT. Translated, it gives CASSESWATDTQYF. The rearrangement uses TRBV10-1 and TRBJ2-3; D call uncertain. The V end lost 0 bases, the J end lost 2 bases, and 6 bases lay between the germline ends. The CDR3 extends over 14 amino acids. Germline CDR1 WNHNN, CDR2 SYGVQD (reference sequence).

The rearrangement joins TRBV4-1 to TRBJ1-5; possible D gene TRBD1, 5 bases. V was shortened by 0 bases and J by 5 bases, with 14 bases between the two germline ends. Germline values: CDR1 MGHRA, CDR2 YSYEKL. The CDR3 is made up of 16 amino acids. The CDR3 coding sequence is TGCGCCAGCAGCCAAGAGGTTGCAGGGACCCATCAGCCCCAGCATTTT. Its translation: CASSQEVAGTHQPQHF.

The genes are TRBV18 and TRBJ1-1, with D maybe TRBD1 (5 bases). The CDR3 runs 13 residues. CDR1 and CDR2 from the germline V gene are KGHSH and LQKENI. The V end lost 5 bases, the J end lost 3 bases, and 10 bases lay between the germline ends. In nucleotides, the CDR3 is TGTGCCAGCTCATCCGGGGGGGACACTGAAGCTTTCTTT. Translating it yields CASSSGGDTEAFF.

V usage is TRBV7-8 and J usage is TRBJ2-7; D remains ambiguous. CDR1 SGHVS and CDR2 FQNEAQ come from the germline V gene. V lost 4 bases, J lost 0 bases, and 10 bases lay in between. This CDR3 has 14 amino acids. Here the CDR3 DNA reads TGTGCCAGCAGCTCCACAGAAAGCTCCTACGAGCAGTACTTC. Amino acid sequence: CASSSTESSYEQYF.

This chain connects TRBV9 to TRBJ1-2; no firm D call. This CDR3 contains 17 residues. Germline V gene sequence: CDR1 SGDLS, CDR2 YYNGEE. V was cut by 0 bases and J by 6 bases, with 21 bases left in between. The CDR3 sequence: CASSVEDERRVTDGYTF. The CDR3, as DNA: TGTGCCAGCAGCGTAGAAGATGAGAGGAGGGTTACGGATGGCTACACCTTC.

The CDR3 sequence is CASGLVTGGTEAFF. The CDR3 bases are TGTGCTAGTGGTTTGGTAACTGGGGGGACTGAAGCTTTCTTT. The chain has TRBV12-5 and TRBJ1-1, with D possibly TRBD1 on 5 matching bases. The CDR3 runs 14 residues. The V gene lost 0 bases and the J gene lost 5 bases, with 10 bases spanning the gap. In germline, CDR1 is LGHNT, CDR2 FRNRAP.

The chain couples TRBV28 to TRBJ1-2; D is ambiguous. From germline, CDR1 is MDHEN and CDR2 SYDVKM. This CDR3 comprises 12 residues. V lost 7 bases, J lost 6 bases, and 12 bases lay in between. CDR3 sequence reads: CASIRGSNGYTF. CDR3 bases: TGTGCCAGCATCAGAGGGAGCAATGGCTACACCTTC.

This clone was recorded once. The genes are TRBV20-1 and TRBJ1-2; the D is unclear. The CDR3 is 9 amino acids. V lost 5 bases, J lost 7 bases, and 5 bases lay in between. Germline V gene lookup returns CDR1 DFQATT and CDR2 SNEGSKA (reference sequence). CDR3 sequence (DNA): TGCAGTGCTGCTTCTGGCTACACCTTC. Translation gives CSAASGYTF.

The CDR3 coding sequence is TGCGCCAGCAGACTTCCGGGACAGCCTATGTTCTACGAGCAGTACTTC. This sequence encodes CASRLPGQPMFYEQYF. J is TRBJ2-7 and V is TRBV10-1, with 7 nucleotides matching TRBD1. J gave up 3 bases and V 6 bases, and 14 bases lay outside the gene matches. The germline V gene encodes CDR1 WNHNN and CDR2 SYGVQD (reference sequence). The CDR3 is made up of 16 amino acids.

This chain connects TRBV7-2 to TRBJ1-5; a weak D match, TRBD1 (5 bases). Germline V gene data show CDR1 as SGHTA and CDR2 as FQGNSA. The CDR3 covers 13 residues. Trimming removed 5 bases from V and 4 bases from J, with 9 bases in between. This CDR3 is CASSRDGNQPQHF. For the CDR3, the DNA is TGTGCCAGCAGCCGGGACGGAAATCAGCCCCAGCATTTT.

The chain has TRBV19 and TRBJ2-2; D possibly matches TRBD1 or TRBD2 (6 bases each). Trimming stripped 10 bases from V and 7 bases from J, with 16 bases between. The germline CDR1 and CDR2 sequences are LNHDA and SQIVND (reference sequence). The CDR3 runs to 13 residues. Here the CDR3 DNA reads TGTGCCACAATAAGACAGGACTACGGGGAGCTGTTTTTT. Amino acid sequence: CATIRQDYGELFF.

This clone was observed a single time. The chain links TRBV9 to TRBJ2-4; 8 nucleotides line up with TRBD1. CDR1 is SGDLS and CDR2 is YYNGEE in the germline V gene. This CDR3 is built from 19 residues. V trimming: 0 bases; J trimming: 0 bases; junction bases outside the gene matches: 11. CDR3 residues: CASSVDPGPTGGAKNIQYF. The CDR3 nucleotides are TGTGCCAGCAGCGTAGATCCGGGACCTACAGGGGGAGCCAAAAACATTCAGTACTTC.

The chain is built from TRBV7-2 and TRBJ2-1, with 7 bases lining up with TRBD1. The CDR3 extends over 15 amino acids. Trimming at V came to 3 bases and at J to 5 bases, leaving 7 bases not matched to a gene. Germline assignment: CDR1 SGHTA and CDR2 FQGNSA. Written as DNA, the CDR3 is TGTGCCAGCAGCTTCCAAGTAGGGACAGACAATGAGCAGTTCTTC. Translation gives CASSFQVGTDNEQFF. Complete variable domain (other parts from reference TRBV7-2 and TRBJ2-1): GAGVSQSPSNKVTEKGKDVELRCDPISGHTALYWYRQSLGQGLEFLIYFQGNSAPDKSGLPSDRFSAERTGGSVSTLTIQRTQQEDSAVYLCASSFQVGTDNEQFFGPGTRLTVL.

The V and J genes are TRBV25-1 and TRBJ1-2; maybe TRBD1 (6 bases). V lost 7 bases and J lost 7, with 16 bases in between. CDR1 is MGHDK, CDR2 SYGVNS, per germline. The CDR3 has 13 residues. CDR3 in amino acids: CASTPGGAAGYTF. CDR3 sequence (DNA): TGTGCCAGCACTCCGGGGGGGGCCGCTGGCTACACCTTC.

The CDR3 sequence: CASGLAGSYEQYF. In DNA, the CDR3 is TGTGCCAGCGGACTAGCGGGCTCCTACGAGCAGTACTTC. This chain joins TRBV2 and TRBJ2-7; 11 nucleotides agree with TRBD2. The CDR3 runs 13 residues. Unmatched junction bases numbered 0, after V lost 8 bases and J lost 0 bases. CDR1 and CDR2 (germline): SNHLY, FYNNEI. Full variable domain (rest looked up from reference TRBV2 and TRBJ2-7): EPEVTQTPSHQVTQMGQEVILRCVPISNHLYFYWYRQILGQKVEFLVSFYNNEISEKSEIFDDQFSVERPDGSNFTLKIRSTKLEDSAMYFCASGLAGSYEQYFGPGTRLTVT.

The V and J genes are TRBV11-3 and TRBJ1-1; D call uncertain. V lost 3 bases to trimming and J lost 0 bases, with 8 bases between them. The CDR3 contains 14 residues. The germline gives CDR1 SGHNT, CDR2 YENEEA. As DNA, the CDR3 is TGTGCCAGCAGCTTGCGCCAGTTGAACACTGAAGCTTTCTTT. Its protein product is CASSLRQLNTEAFF.